These 15 T cell receptor beta chains share one sample of origin, sequenced in a study of regulatory T cells in long-lasting Graves disease. The sample's time point: newly diagnosed GD, antithyroid drugs for less than 3 months. RNA from PBMCs was the source of the TCR library. Investigators prepared the TCR beta libraries by applying iRepertoire HTBI primers and Arm-PCR of CDR3 regions. TCRdb reanalysed the multiplex PCR reads using MiXCR and keeps one entry per CDR3 protein. The sample lists about 620,000 distinct CDR3 sequences; approximately 15% were seen once. These data also featured in a second study, about T cells in Graves' hyperthyroidism and ophthalmopathy.

The input for sequencing was peripheral blood mononuclear cells (PBMCs), taken at new diagnosis, from a patient treated with antithyroid drugs. Source of these receptors: a woman in her twenties or thirties with Graves disease.

The CDR3 bases are TGTGCCAGCAGTGAGTCCACTCTAGCGGGAGGTGAGACCCAGTACTTC. It codes for CASSESTLAGGETQYF. The chain joins TRBV2 to TRBJ2-5; 11 bases match TRBD2. V shed 3 bases and J 5 bases; nucleotides not matched to a gene: 8. This CDR3 contains 16 residues. Germline CDR1 and CDR2: SNHLY and FYNNEI.

This clonotype was counted between two and nine times. The chain carries TRBV20-1 and TRBJ2-1; D uncertain. V lost 1 base and J lost 6, with 10 bases in between. CDR3 length: 13 residues. In germline, CDR1 is DFQATT, CDR2 SNEGSKA (reference sequence). CDR3 sequence: CSARVIKSNEQFF. Written as DNA, the CDR3 is TGCAGTGCTAGAGTTATTAAGAGCAATGAGCAGTTCTTC.

This clonotype was observed a few times. The chain employs TRBV20-1 and TRBJ1-1; TRBD1 matches 9 bases. The CDR3 consists of 14 residues. Germline V gives CDR1 DFQATT, CDR2 SNEGSKA (reference sequence). Trimming removed 0 bases from V and 6 bases from J; junction bases left unmatched: 5. CDR3 amino acids: CSAREMGQGSEAFF. Here the CDR3 DNA reads TGCAGTGCTAGAGAAATGGGACAGGGCTCTGAAGCTTTCTTT.

There are a few counts of this clonotype. V and J are TRBV5-5 and TRBJ1-2; 7 positions match TRBD1. CDR1 and CDR2 from the germline V gene are SGHKS and YYEKEE (reference sequence). J was trimmed by 8 bases and V by 4 bases; bases with no gene match: 11. The CDR3 runs to 14 residues. The chain's CDR3 is CASSLRIGGMGYTF. In DNA, the CDR3 is TGTGCCAGCAGCCTCCGGATAGGGGGCATGGGCTACACCTTC.

This clonotype was recorded many times. J is TRBJ2-3 and V is TRBV3-1; TRBD1 aligns across 7 bases. The CDR3 has 15 residues. With V trimmed by 4 bases and J by 2 bases, 6 bases remained unmatched. The germline V gene has CDR1 LGHDT and CDR2 YNNKEL (reference sequence). In DNA, the CDR3 is TGTGCCAGCAGCCCTACGGGACAGAACACAGATACGCAGTATTTT. It codes for CASSPTGQNTDTQYF.

J is TRBJ1-3 and V is TRBV7-9; 7 positions agree with TRBD1. J gave up 0 bases and V 3 bases, and 5 bases lay outside the gene matches. This CDR3 has 16 residues. CDR1 SEHNR and CDR2 FQNEAQ come from the germline V gene (reference sequence). CDR3 residues: CASSFYDRASGNTIYF. The CDR3 DNA reads as TGTGCCAGCAGCTTTTACGACAGGGCCTCTGGAAACACCATATATTTT.

V and J are TRBV6-1 and TRBJ2-1; 9 positions match TRBD2. The CDR3 spans 15 residues. The V and J ends lost 8 bases and 4 bases, in that order; junction bases with no gene match: 9. CDR1 MNHNS and CDR2 SASEGT come from the germline V gene. The CDR3 DNA reads TGTGCCAGCCTCGCGCGGCGGGGGGGGTACAATGAGCAGTTCTTC. Protein sequence: CASLARRGGYNEQFF.

This clonotype has at least ten counts. The rearrangement links TRBV27 to TRBJ1-1; D remains ambiguous. The germline V gene has CDR1 MNHEY and CDR2 SMNVEV (reference sequence). Trimming stripped 6 bases from V and 4 bases from J, with 18 bases between. CDR3 length equals 15 residues. CDR3 in amino acids: CASSLSIAGFTEAFF. CDR3 nucleotide sequence: TGTGCCAGCAGCCTATCCATAGCGGGGTTCACTGAAGCTTTCTTT.

This clonotype showed up just a few times. The chain couples TRBV7-9 to TRBJ2-7, with D tentatively TRBD1 (6 bases). Between the trimmed V and J ends, which lost 1 base and 6 bases, there was a span of 16 bases. This CDR3 region has 15 residues. Germline CDR1 SEHNR, CDR2 FQNEAQ (reference sequence). The CDR3 sequence is CASSLVLGAGVEQYF. The CDR3, as DNA: TGTGCCAGCAGCTTAGTCCTGGGGGCAGGGGTCGAGCAGTACTTC. Filled out from reference TRBV7-9 and TRBJ2-7, the complete variable domain reads DTGVSQNPRHKITKRGQNVTFRCDPISEHNRLYWYRQTLGQGPEFLTYFQNEAQLEKSRLLSDRFSAERPKGSFSTLEIQRTEQGDSAMYLCASSLVLGAGVEQYFGPGTRLTVT.

The V and J genes are TRBV19 and TRBJ2-4, with 8 bases that match TRBD1. There are 15 residues in the CDR3. Germline CDR1 is LNHDA and CDR2 is SQIVND (reference sequence). J gave up 1 base and V 8 bases, and 7 bases lay outside the gene matches. The CDR3 region is CASGGQGEAKNIQYF. As DNA, the CDR3 is TGTGCCAGTGGTGGACAGGGAGAGGCCAAAAACATTCAGTACTTC.

There are a few counts of this clonotype. J is TRBJ2-5 and V is TRBV10-3; perhaps TRBD1 as D (6 bases). This CDR3 contains 14 residues. The V and J ends lost 6 bases and 1 base respectively, with 12 bases between them. Germline CDR1 and CDR2: ENHRY and SYGVKD. The CDR3 reads CAISPDSLQETQYF. DNA for the CDR3: TGTGCCATCAGCCCGGACAGTCTCCAAGAGACCCAGTACTTC.

The chain has TRBV28 and TRBJ2-5; 11 positions match TRBD2. Per germline, CDR1 MDHEN and CDR2 SYDVKM. V gave up 5 bases and J gave up 2 bases; unmatched junction bases: 4. This CDR3 has 15 residues. In DNA, the CDR3 is TGTGCCAGCAGTGCTGGGACTAGCGGACAAGAGACCCAGTACTTC. Amino acids: CASSAGTSGQETQYF.

Only a few counts were recorded for this clonotype. CDR3 in DNA: TGTGCCAGCAGCCCCCGACAGATCTACGAGCAGTACTTC. It translates to CASSPRQIYEQYF. The V and J genes are TRBV11-1 and TRBJ2-7; D may be TRBD1 (5 bases). The CDR3 covers 13 residues. V lost 5 bases and J 3 bases, leaving 11 bases between the germline ends. Germline CDR1 reads SGHAT; CDR2 reads FQDESV (reference sequence).

This clonotype was recorded at least ten times. This chain links TRBV6-5 with TRBJ1-5; 9 nucleotides agree with TRBD1. CDR1 MNHEY and CDR2 SVGAGI come from the germline V gene. This CDR3 is 14 amino acids long. V dropped 4 bases and J dropped 4; count of bases not matched to a gene: 2. The CDR3 DNA sequence: TGTGCCAGCAGTTGGGACAGGGCTAATCAGCCCCAGCATTTT. Its protein product is CASSWDRANQPQHF.

This clonotype was observed many times. This chain uses TRBV19 with TRBJ2-3; possibly TRBD1 or TRBD2 for D (5 bases each). Trimming left V 4 bases short and J 7 bases short, with 9 bases between. The CDR3 is 12 amino acids. The germline CDR1 and CDR2 sequences are LNHDA and SQIVND (reference sequence). This CDR3 is CASSTGTYTQYF. The CDR3 nucleotides read TGTGCCAGTAGTACCGGGACGTATACGCAGTATTTT.